The 15 T cell receptor beta chains reported below all come from one sample, sequenced in a study of blood T cells in healthy people across ages. A sample-barcoded 5' primer and a J-beta primer mix were used in a second PCR of roughly 6 to 11 cycles. TCRdb re-called the 5' RACE reads with MiXCR, one entry per CDR3 protein. The data contain 660,000 or so distinct CDR3 sequences, 58% of them singletons. The sample was blood. Receptors were obtained from a man aged 55 to 70 in good health.

The J gene is TRBJ2-7, the V gene TRBV5-1, with TRBD1 as a possible D gene (6 bases). This CDR3 spans 14 amino acids. The germline CDR1 and CDR2 sequences are SGHRS and YFSETQ. V was pared by 2 bases and J by 2 bases, with 11 bases between. The CDR3 spells CASSFGTPPYEQYF. The CDR3, as DNA: TGCGCCAGCAGCTTCGGGACACCACCCTACGAGCAGTACTTC.

This clonotype was detected only a few times. The genes are TRBV5-1 and TRBJ2-7; maybe TRBD2 (5 bases). Germline loops: CDR1 SGHRS, CDR2 YFSETQ. V gave up 4 bases and J gave up 3 bases, with 23 bases separating them. CDR3 length: 17 amino acids. Written as DNA, the CDR3 is TGCGCCAGCAGCCAGGACTCCAAACCGGGGTTTTACTACGAGCAGTACTTC. Its translation: CASSQDSKPGFYYEQYF.

This rearrangement joins TRBV29-1 to TRBJ2-3, with TRBD1 matching 9 bases. The CDR3 runs 17 residues. The germline V gene has CDR1 SQVTM and CDR2 ANQGSEA. V was pared by 8 bases and J by 4 bases, with 19 bases of the junction left unmatched. CDR3 region: CSTRPGTTGGYADTQYF. CDR3 coding DNA: TGCAGCACCCGACCGGGAACGACAGGGGGTTACGCAGATACGCAGTATTTT.

V gene TRBV4-2 combines with J gene TRBJ2-7, with D tentatively TRBD1 or TRBD2 (6 bases each). This CDR3 comprises 21 residues. Germline CDR1 is LGHNA and CDR2 is YNFKEQ. Trimming left V 2 bases short and J 0 bases short, with 29 bases between. DNA of the CDR3: TGTGCCAGCAGCCAACCCGTACCTACAGTAGTCGGGGGCCTTAGCTCCTACGAGCAGTACTTC. Residues: CASSQPVPTVVGGLSSYEQYF.

Of note for this clonotype: A read error may account for a junction end that differs from germline. The V call is TRBV20-1, the J call TRBJ2-7; D perhaps matches TRBD2 (5 bases). The J call could be wrong; TRBJ2-5 is a better fit for the DNA end. The CDR3 covers 11 residues. CDR1 and CDR2 (germline): DFQATT, SNEGSKA (reference sequence). The CDR3 DNA reads TGCAGTACTAGAGATTTGGAGACCCAGTACTTC. Protein product: CSTRDLETQYF.

The chain combines TRBV6-5 with TRBJ2-3; D uncertain. Germline V CDR1 and CDR2: MNHEY, SVGAGI. The CDR3 runs 14 residues. Deletions cut 4 bases from V and 6 bases from J, with 14 bases between. The CDR3 sequence: CASSSTPRRDTQYF. For the CDR3, the DNA is TGTGCCAGCAGTTCTACCCCGCGCAGGGATACGCAGTATTTT.

A few counts support this clonotype. The V and J genes are TRBV29-1 and TRBJ2-3; 9 bases match TRBD2. This CDR3 comprises 15 residues. With 3 bases clipped from V and 6 bases from J, the junction kept 10 bases outside the gene matches. Germline CDR1 is SQVTM and CDR2 is ANQGSEA. CDR3 sequence (DNA): TGCAGCGTTGAGGCAGCGGGGGGCACGGGGGATACGCAGTATTTT. Its translation: CSVEAAGGTGDTQYF.

This sequence joins TRBV10-3 and TRBJ2-3; the D gene is possibly TRBD2 (5 bases). Germline CDR1 ENHRY, CDR2 SYGVKD. The CDR3 has 14 amino acids. V lost 4 bases to trimming and J lost 4 bases, with 12 bases between them. CDR3 nucleotide sequence: TGTGCCATCAGTGTTGAGGGTATGGCAGATACGCAGTATTTT. As protein: CAISVEGMADTQYF.

The gene calls are TRBV5-1 and TRBJ2-1; 8 nucleotides match TRBD2. This CDR3 contains 17 residues. Looked up from germline, CDR1 is SGHRS and CDR2 is YFSETQ. Trimming took 0 bases from V and 8 from J; bases not matched to a gene: 13. CDR3 region: CASSLAPGGLVGDEQFF. The CDR3, as DNA: TGCGCCAGCAGCTTGGCTCCCGGGGGACTAGTAGGGGATGAGCAGTTCTTC.

The chain links TRBV12-3 or TRBV12-4 to TRBJ2-2, with D perhaps TRBD1 (5 bases). The CDR3 has 17 residues. V was clipped by 4 bases and J by 2 bases, with 17 bases between them. CDR3 residues: CASSWGRRTHNTGELFF. The CDR3 bases are TGTGCCAGCAGTTGGGGCAGGCGTACTCATAACACCGGGGAGCTGTTTTTT.

The V call is TRBV25-1, the J call TRBJ1-2; D is unclear. Germline assignment: CDR1 MGHDK and CDR2 SYGVNS. The CDR3 loop spans 13 amino acids. Trimming took 3 bases from V and 8 from J, leaving 13 bases between them. The CDR3 here is CASSDDRGGGYTF. The CDR3, as DNA: TGTGCCAGCAGTGACGATCGGGGTGGGGGCTACACCTTC.

The sample holds a few counts of this clonotype. The rearrangement links TRBV5-1 to TRBJ2-5; 7 bases fit TRBD1. The CDR3 totals 12 residues. The germline V gene encodes CDR1 SGHRS and CDR2 YFSETQ. Trimming removed 10 bases from V and 4 bases from J; junction bases left unmatched: 7. The chain's CDR3 is CAVGDSSETQYF. The CDR3 DNA sequence: TGCGCCGTCGGGGACAGTTCAGAGACCCAGTACTTC.

The chain uses TRBV29-1 and TRBJ1-5; 8 bases are shared with TRBD1. The CDR3 sequence is 15 residues long. The ends lost 6 bases at V and 2 bases at J; junction bases unmatched: 9. CDR1 is SQVTM, CDR2 ANQGSEA, per germline. The CDR3 here is CSVAGQGIGNQPQHF. CDR3 DNA sequence: TGCAGCGTAGCCGGACAGGGAATCGGCAATCAGCCCCAGCATTTT.

This chain connects TRBV5-6 to TRBJ2-5; TRBD1 might be the D (6 bases). Germline CDR1 SGHDT, CDR2 YYEEEE. Trimming left V 3 bases short and J 1 base short, with 13 bases between. This CDR3 is 15 amino acids long. Here the CDR3 reads CASSSETGFQETQYF. The DNA for the CDR3 is TGTGCCAGCAGCTCGGAGACAGGTTTCCAAGAGACCCAGTACTTC.

This clonotype was observed a handful of times. One end of the junction does not line up with germline, which may come from a read error. The V gene is TRBV5-1, the J gene TRBJ2-3; D is unresolved. Per germline, CDR1 SGHRS and CDR2 YFSETQ. CDR3 length equals 15 residues. In nucleotides, the CDR3 is TGTGCCAGCAGCCTCGATGGCAGGAGCACAGATACGCAGTATTTT. Translated: CASSLDGRSTDTQYF.